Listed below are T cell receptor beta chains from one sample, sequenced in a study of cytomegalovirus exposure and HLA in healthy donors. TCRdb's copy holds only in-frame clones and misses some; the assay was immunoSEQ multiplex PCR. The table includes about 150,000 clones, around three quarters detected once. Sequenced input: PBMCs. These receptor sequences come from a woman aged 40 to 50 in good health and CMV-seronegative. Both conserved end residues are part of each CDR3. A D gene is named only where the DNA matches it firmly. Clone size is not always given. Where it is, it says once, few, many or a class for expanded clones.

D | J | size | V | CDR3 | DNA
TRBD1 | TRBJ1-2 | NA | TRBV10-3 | CAISRQGDGYTF | TGTGCCATCAGCAGACAGGGGGATGGCTACACCTTC
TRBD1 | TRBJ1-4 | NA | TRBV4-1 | CASSQKGTGLSEKLFF | TGCGCCAGCAGCCAAAAGGGGACAGGATTAAGTGAAAAACTGTTTTTT
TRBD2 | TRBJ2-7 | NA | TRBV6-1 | CASSETSDSSYEQYF | TGTGCCAGCAGTGAAACTAGCGATAGCTCCTACGAGCAGTACTTC
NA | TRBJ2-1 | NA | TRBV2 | CASRRDGAYNEQFF | TGTGCCAGCAGGAGAGACGGGGCCTACAATGAGCAGTTCTTC
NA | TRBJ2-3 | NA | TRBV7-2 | CASSLLVGGTDTQYF | TGTGCCAGCAGCTTACTTGTAGGGGGCACAGATACGCAGTATTTT
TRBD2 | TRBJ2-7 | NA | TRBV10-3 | CAITGRLTSDSYEQYF | TGTGCCATCACTGGCCGATTGACTAGCGACTCCTACGAGCAGTACTTC
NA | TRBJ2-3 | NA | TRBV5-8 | CASSLGGRGTDTQYF | TGTGCCAGCAGCTTGGGAGGCAGGGGCACAGATACGCAGTATTTT
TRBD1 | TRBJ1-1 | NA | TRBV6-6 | CASSPRTGEAFF | TGTGCCAGCAGTCCCCGGACAGGTGAAGCTTTCTTT
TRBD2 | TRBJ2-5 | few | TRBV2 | CASSELGGLVETQYF | TGTGCCAGCAGTGAATTAGGGGGACTAGTCGAGACCCAGTACTTC
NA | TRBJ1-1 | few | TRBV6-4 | CASSDSPGWGTEAFF | TGTGCCAGCAGTGACTCGCCAGGGTGGGGTACTGAAGCTTTCTTT
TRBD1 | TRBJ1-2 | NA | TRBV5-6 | CASSPRGLYGYTF | TGTGCCAGCAGCCCCAGGGGGCTCTATGGCTACACCTTC
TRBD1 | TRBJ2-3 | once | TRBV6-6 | CATARGSRTDTQYF | TGTGCCACCGCCAGGGGGAGCCGCACAGATACGCAGTATTTT
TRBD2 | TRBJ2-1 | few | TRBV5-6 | CASSRRTSGRALYNEQFF | TGTGCCAGCAGCCGAAGGACTAGCGGGAGGGCCCTCTACAATGAGCAGTTCTTC
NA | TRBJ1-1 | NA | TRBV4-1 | CASSQEGGTQAFF | TGCGCCAGCAGCCAAGAGGGAGGGACTCAAGCTTTCTTT
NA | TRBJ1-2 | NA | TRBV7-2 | CASSPTVGEYGYTF | TGTGCCAGCAGCCCCACGGTGGGCGAATATGGCTACACCTTC
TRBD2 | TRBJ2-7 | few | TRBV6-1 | CATRRLAGGDDEQYF | TGTGCCACACGACGACTAGCGGGAGGTGATGACGAGCAGTACTTC
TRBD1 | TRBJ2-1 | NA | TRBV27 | CASGTGLQEQFF | TGTGCCAGCGGGACAGGGCTTCAGGAGCAGTTCTTC
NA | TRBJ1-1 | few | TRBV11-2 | CASSFGGALEKNTEAFF | TGTGCCAGCAGCTTTGGGGGCGCACTGGAGAAAAACACTGAAGCTTTCTTT
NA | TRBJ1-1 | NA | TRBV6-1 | CASSEWVNGGGEAFF | TGTGCCAGCAGTGAATGGGTTAACGGGGGAGGTGAAGCTTTCTTT
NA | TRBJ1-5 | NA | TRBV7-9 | CASSLSSGGMEPQHF | TGTGCCAGCAGCTTATCTTCCGGGGGGATGGAGCCCCAGCATTTT
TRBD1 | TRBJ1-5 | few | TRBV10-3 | CAISVTGDNQPQHF | TGTGCCATCAGTGTTACAGGGGACAATCAGCCCCAGCATTTT
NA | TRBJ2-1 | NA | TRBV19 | CATQGPRRREQFF | TGTGCCACTCAGGGCCCCAGGCGGCGTGAGCAGTTCTTC
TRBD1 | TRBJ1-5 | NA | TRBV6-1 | CASLFWGQSNQPQHF | TGTGCCAGCCTTTTCTGGGGACAGAGCAATCAGCCCCAGCATTTT
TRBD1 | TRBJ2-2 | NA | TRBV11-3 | CASSQGQGMAGELFF | TGTGCCAGCAGCCAGGGACAGGGGATGGCCGGGGAGCTGTTTTTT
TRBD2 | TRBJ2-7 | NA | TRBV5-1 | CASSLDWASGSYEQYF | TGCGCCAGCAGCTTGGATTGGGCTAGCGGGTCCTACGAGCAGTACTTC
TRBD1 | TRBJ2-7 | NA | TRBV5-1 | CASSWPGQSYEQYF | TGCGCCAGCAGCTGGCCGGGACAGTCCTACGAGCAGTACTTC
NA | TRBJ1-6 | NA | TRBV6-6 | CASRQASGNSPLHF | TGTGCCAGCCGACAAGCATCCGGTAATTCACCCCTCCACTTT
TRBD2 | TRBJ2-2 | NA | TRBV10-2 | CASSETGGGGTANTGELFF | TGCGCCAGCAGTGAAACGGGCGGGGGGGGGACTGCGAACACCGGGGAGCTGTTTTTT
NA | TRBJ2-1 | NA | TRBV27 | CASSFQVDEDEQFF | TGTGCCAGCAGTTTTCAGGTCGACGAAGATGAGCAGTTCTTC
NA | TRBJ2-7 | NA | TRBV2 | CASRGVGGEQYF | TGTGCCAGCAGGGGAGTGGGCGGCGAGCAGTACTTC
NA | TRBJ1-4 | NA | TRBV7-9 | CASSPLRGSTNEKLFF | TGTGCCAGCAGCCCGTTAAGGGGGTCTACTAATGAAAAACTGTTTTTT
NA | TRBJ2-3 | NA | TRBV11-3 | CASSLYGVQGDTQYF | TGTGCCAGCAGCTTATACGGGGTCCAAGGAGATACGCAGTATTTT
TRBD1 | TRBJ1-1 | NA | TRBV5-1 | CASSEKTRGGTGGSYGEAFF | TGCGCCAGCAGCGAGAAAACTCGTGGCGGGACAGGGGGCTCTTATGGTGAAGCTTTCTTT
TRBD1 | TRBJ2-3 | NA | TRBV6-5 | CASSPQGEGTDTQYF | TGTGCCAGCAGTCCCCAGGGGGAAGGTACAGATACGCAGTATTTT
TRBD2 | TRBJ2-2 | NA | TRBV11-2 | CASSPRRLAGVAGELFF | TGTGCCAGCAGCCCTAGGCGACTAGCGGGGGTGGCCGGGGAGCTGTTTTTT
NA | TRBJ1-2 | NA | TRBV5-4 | CASSSDSNYGYTF | TGTGCCAGCAGCTCCGACAGTAACTATGGCTACACCTTC
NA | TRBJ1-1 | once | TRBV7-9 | CASSPPGGGSTEAFF | TGTGCCAGCAGCCCCCCTGGTGGAGGGTCCACTGAAGCTTTCTTT
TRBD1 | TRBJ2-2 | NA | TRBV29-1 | CSVESTGSSGTGELFF | TGCAGCGTTGAATCGACAGGGAGCAGTGGCACCGGGGAGCTGTTTTTT
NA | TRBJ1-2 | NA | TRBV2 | CASSGTGEDGYTF | TGTGCCAGCAGTGGGACGGGGGAGGATGGCTACACCTTC
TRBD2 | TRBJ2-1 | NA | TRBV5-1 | CASSFLPLGGTSGGANEQFF | TGCGCCAGCAGCTTTCTACCCCTAGGGGGGACTAGCGGGGGAGCCAATGAGCAGTTCTTC
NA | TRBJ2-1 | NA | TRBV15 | CATSRDYGDEQFF | TGTGCCACCAGCAGAGATTACGGAGATGAGCAGTTCTTC
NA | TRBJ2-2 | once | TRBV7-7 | CASSQGREWELFF | TGTGCTAGCAGCCAAGGACGGGAGTGGGAGCTGTTTTTT
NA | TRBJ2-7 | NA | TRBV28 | CASSLSPGTYEQYF | TGTGCCAGCAGTTTATCCCCAGGGACCTACGAGCAGTACTTC
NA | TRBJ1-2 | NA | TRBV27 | CAAGELGGYGYTF | TGTGCCGCCGGGGAGTTGGGAGGATATGGCTACACCTTC